This is a list of T cell receptor beta chains from one sample in a study of PD-1 blockade in classical Hodgkin lymphoma. TCRdb's table, derived via immunoSEQ multiplex PCR, lists solely in-frame clones and lacks some. The sample has 38,000 or so clones; approximately 69% are singletons. This material consisted of peripheral blood mononuclear cells (PBMCs), taken before the second cycle of nivolumab. The receptors originated from a human donor with classical Hodgkin lymphoma. The CDR3 runs from the conserved cysteine through the conserved F or W. The D gene is left open where the match is weak. Some rows have no size entry. The others give once, few or many, or a class for an expanded clone.

d_call	clone_size	j_call	v_call	cdr3_aa	cdr3_nt
-	-	TRBJ1-2	TRBV28	CASKNWRLLGGYTF	TGTGCCAGCAAAAACTGGAGGCTTTTGGGGGGCTACACCTTC
-	-	TRBJ2-7	TRBV4-2	CASSQDRLGPYEQYF	TGTGCCAGCAGCCAAGACCGGCTGGGGCCCTACGAGCAGTACTTC
-	few	TRBJ1-2	TRBV7-2	CASSSPQGNGYTF	TGTGCCAGCAGCTCCCCACAGGGAAATGGCTACACCTTC
-	-	TRBJ1-2	TRBV6-5	CASSQTIGRVYGYTF	TGTGCCAGCAGCCAGACAATCGGTAGGGTGTATGGCTACACCTTC
TRBD1	-	TRBJ2-7	TRBV5-1	CASSTGQGFYEQYF	TGCGCCAGCAGCACGGGACAGGGCTTCTACGAGCAGTACTTC
TRBD1	-	TRBJ1-5	TRBV12-5	CASGRQGGTYSNQPQHF	TGTGCTAGTGGCCGACAGGGTGGGACATATAGCAATCAGCCCCAGCATTTT
TRBD1	-	TRBJ1-5	TRBV19	CASSSQGDGNQPQHF	TGTGCCAGTAGTTCCCAGGGGGATGGCAATCAGCCCCAGCATTTT
-	-	TRBJ1-1	TRBV10-3	CAIRDTIRNTEAFF	TGTGCCATCAGGGACACTATAAGGAACACTGAAGCTTTCTTT
-	-	TRBJ1-2	TRBV2	CASTRDWGRYNYGYTF	TGTGCCAGCACCAGAGATTGGGGCAGATATAACTATGGCTACACCTTC
TRBD1	-	TRBJ1-1	TRBV7-6	CASSQLGTVNTEAFF	TGTGCCAGCAGTCAGCTGGGGACAGTGAACACTGAAGCTTTCTTT
-	-	TRBJ1-6	TRBV21-1	CASSPRQSSYNSPLHF	TGTGCCAGCAGCCCCCGACAGAGCTCCTATAATTCACCCCTCCACTTT
-	few	TRBJ2-1	TRBV6-5	CASSPLGSNEQFF	TGTGCCAGCAGTCCCCTAGGATCCAATGAGCAGTTCTTC
-	-	TRBJ2-5	TRBV6-1	CASSGRSAQETQYF	TGTGCCAGCAGTGGCCGAAGCGCCCAAGAGACCCAGTACTTC
-	few	TRBJ2-5	TRBV7-3	CASSLGPQETQYF	TGTGCCAGCAGCTTGGGGCCCCAAGAGACCCAGTACTTC
TRBD1	once	TRBJ1-2	TRBV5-4	CASSLAGQRYGYTF	TGTGCCAGCAGCTTGGCGGGACAGCGCTATGGCTACACCTTC
-	-	TRBJ1-1	TRBV6-5	CASRRDSQNTEAFF	TGTGCCAGCAGGAGGGACTCTCAGAACACTGAAGCTTTCTTT
-	-	TRBJ2-5	TRBV7-2	CASSLMRGQETQYF	TGTGCCAGCAGCTTAATGAGGGGACAAGAGACCCAGTACTTC
-	-	TRBJ2-3	TRBV7-2	CASSLVSNVRTDTQYF	TGTGCCAGCAGCTTAGTATCCAATGTACGGACAGATACGCAGTATTTT
TRBD1	-	TRBJ2-7	TRBV7-8	CASSLDPGTGGYEQYF	TGTGCCAGCAGCTTAGACCCCGGGACAGGGGGTTACGAGCAGTACTTC
-	once	TRBJ2-3	TRBV5-1	CASKDGYSTDTQYF	TGCGCCAGCAAGGATGGCTATAGCACAGATACGCAGTATTTT
-	-	TRBJ1-1	TRBV10-3	CAIRKEGLNTEAFF	TGTGCCATCAGGAAAGAGGGGCTAAACACTGAAGCTTTCTTT
-	-	TRBJ1-6	TRBV27	CASTKVGNSPLHF	TGTGCCAGCACCAAAGTGGGGAATTCACCCCTCCACTTT
-	-	TRBJ2-7	TRBV30	CAGGQGSYEQYF	TGTGCCGGGGGTCAGGGGTCCTACGAGCAGTACTTC
-	few	TRBJ2-1	TRBV27	CASSGLPESSYNEQFF	TGTGCCAGCTCCGGCCTGCCTGAGAGCTCCTACAATGAGCAGTTCTTC
TRBD1	-	TRBJ1-2	TRBV27	CASSPYRGRGYGYTF	TGTGCCAGCAGTCCATACAGGGGGCGGGGGTATGGCTACACCTTC
-	-	TRBJ2-7	TRBV6-5	CASSYSPGGSYEQYF	TGTGCCAGCAGTTACTCGCCAGGTGGCTCCTACGAGCAGTACTTC
-	-	TRBJ2-7	TRBV5-6	CASSWGTYEQYF	TGTGCCAGCAGTTGGGGGACTTACGAGCAGTACTTC